This TCR beta chain was profiled in a study of PD-1 blockade in classical Hodgkin lymphoma. CDR1 is MDHEN and CDR2 is SYDVKM in the germline V gene. Deletions cut 8 bases from V and 10 bases from J, with 15 bases between. The CDR3 consists of 13 residues. Repertoires were generated with immunoSEQ multiplex PCR, while TCRdb's copy carries only in-frame clones and drops some. The sample carries about 14,000 clones, roughly 80% recorded once. No patient escaped relapse after autologous stem cell transplantation, and brentuximab vedotin exposure varied. The rearrangement uses TRBV28 and TRBJ1-6, with a possible D match to TRBD1 (6 bases). Material: peripheral blood mononuclear cells (PBMCs), obtained before the second cycle of nivolumab. The receptor was isolated from a human donor with classical Hodgkin lymphoma. CDR3 residues: CASHGGRESPLHF. Here the CDR3 DNA reads TGTGCCAGCCACGGGGGGCGTGAGTCACCCCTCCACTTT.